Listed here are 9 T cell receptor beta chains from one sample, sequenced in a study of T-cell reconstitution after alpha-beta-depleted transplantation in children. Using unique molecular identifiers, the investigators prepared the TCRbeta library. TCRdb itself ran the PCR reads through MiXCR, one entry per CDR3 protein. Here the sample spans approximately 490,000 distinct CDR3 sequences, about an eighth being singletons. Sequences were derived from PBMCs from the stem cell graft donor, sampled from the stem cell graft. These receptor sequences come from a human donor who donated a stem cell graft to a child with combined immunodeficiency.

The V and J genes are TRBV7-9 and TRBJ2-3; 7 bases are shared with TRBD1. The CDR3 extends over 16 amino acids. Germline CDR1 is SEHNR and CDR2 is FQNEAQ (reference sequence). Unmatched junction bases numbered 12, after V lost 4 bases and J lost 5 bases. CDR3 in amino acids: CASSSRDSPKVDTQYF. In nucleotides, the CDR3 is TGTGCCAGCAGCTCTCGGGACAGTCCCAAGGTAGATACGCAGTATTTT. Supplemented by reference TRBV7-9 and TRBJ2-3, the full variable domain reads DTGVSQNPRHKITKRGQNVTFRCDPISEHNRLYWYRQTLGQGPEFLTYFQNEAQLEKSRLLSDRFSAERPKGSFSTLEIQRTEQGDSAMYLCASSSRDSPKVDTQYFGPGTRLTVL.

This clonotype turned up a few times. The chain recombines TRBV30 with TRBJ2-5; D is undetermined. The germline V gene has CDR1 GTSNPN and CDR2 SVGIG (reference sequence). V was trimmed by 3 bases and J by 2 bases, leaving 13 bases between them. This CDR3 spans 14 amino acids. The CDR3 loop reads CAWRGGRGQETQYF. CDR3 bases: TGTGCCTGGAGAGGCGGCCGTGGGCAAGAGACCCAGTACTTC.

This clonotype was seen ten or more times. The chain combines TRBV12-3 or TRBV12-4 with TRBJ2-7; 9 bases align to TRBD1. Trimming cost V 6 bases and J 6 bases; bases outside gene matches: 12. This CDR3 is built from 15 residues. The CDR3 reads CASRGDRDRDSEQYF. The CDR3 DNA follows: TGTGCCAGCAGGGGGGACCGGGACAGGGACTCCGAGCAGTACTTC.

The V call is TRBV15, the J call TRBJ2-1; no clear D. The V and J ends lost 0 bases and 0 bases respectively, with 12 bases between them. In germline, CDR1 is LNHNV, CDR2 YYDKDF (reference sequence). This CDR3 is built from 17 residues. CDR3 bases: TGTGCCACCAGCAGAGATTTGGACCTAAGCTCCTACAATGAGCAGTTCTTC. It translates to CATSRDLDLSSYNEQFF.

This clonotype has a handful of counts. The chain links TRBV15 to TRBJ2-5; D remains ambiguous. V dropped 0 bases and J dropped 4 bases, with 6 bases sitting between them. Germline values: CDR1 LNHNV, CDR2 YYDKDF (reference sequence). The CDR3 covers 13 residues. CDR3 sequence (DNA): TGTGCCACCAGCAGAGAGTTCTCAGAGACCCAGTACTTC. Its translation: CATSREFSETQYF.

This clonotype was picked up many times. This chain uses TRBV9 with TRBJ2-5; 8 bases are a match to TRBD1. Germline loops: CDR1 SGDLS, CDR2 YYNGEE. J lost 7 bases, V lost 2 bases, and 7 bases had no gene match. The CDR3 length is 14 residues. The CDR3 DNA reads TGTGCCAGCAGCGTGACAGGGGCCGGCGGGACCCAGTACTTC. Residues: CASSVTGAGGTQYF.

V gene TRBV24-1 combines with J gene TRBJ2-1; TRBD2 aligns across 7 bases. This CDR3 is built from 17 residues. V gave up 5 bases and J gave up 5 bases; unmatched junction bases: 14. Germline values: CDR1 KGHDR, CDR2 SFDVKD. CDR3 coding DNA: TGTGCCACCAGTGTTACCTATGTACTAGCGAGTCACAATGAGCAGTTCTTC. It specifies CATSVTYVLASHNEQFF.

The chain has TRBV12-3 or TRBV12-4 and TRBJ2-5; no clear D gene. V lost 3 bases to trimming and J lost 6 bases, with 5 bases between them. CDR3 length: 11 residues. CDR3 in amino acids: CASSLGKTQYF. The CDR3 region has the DNA TGTGCCAGCAGTTTGGGGAAGACCCAGTACTTC.

The chain links TRBV11-1 to TRBJ2-1, with 15 nucleotides matching TRBD2. In germline, CDR1 is SGHAT, CDR2 FQDESV (reference sequence). The CDR3 sequence is 20 residues long. V was pared by 5 bases and J by 6 bases, with 17 bases of the junction left unmatched. The CDR3, as DNA: TGTGCCAGCAGCGCCAACTTGGGACTAGCGGGAGGCCCGGGGGCCAATGAGCAGTTCTTC. Protein product: CASSANLGLAGGPGANEQFF.